This T cell receptor beta chain was observed in a study of neoadjuvant anti-PD-1 for oral cavity cancer. V lost 4 bases, J lost 6 bases, and 19 bases lay in between. CDR1 is MGHRA and CDR2 is YSYEKL in the germline V gene. This CDR3 is 15 amino acids long. Here immunoSEQ multiplex PCR was the method, and the copy in TCRdb shows in-frame clones only, minus some. The table records around 15,000 clones, less than 75% of them present only once. This clone was observed a few times. This specimen consisted of PBMCs, obtained before nivolumab (anti-PD-1) treatment. This clonotype originated in a person aged 35-79 years with oral cavity squamous cell carcinoma. The rearrangement joins TRBV4-1 to TRBJ2-7; the D is unclear. CDR3: CASSREVAVTPEQYF. CDR3 DNA: TGCGCCAGCAGCCGTGAGGTAGCAGTAACTCCCGAGCAGTACTTC.